The clone carrying this T cell receptor (beta chain) was detected only a few times. This entry comes from a study of cytomegalovirus exposure and HLA in healthy donors. In the PCR, 60 Vbeta and 13 Jbeta primers were used. Here immunoSEQ multiplex PCR was the method, and the copy in TCRdb shows in-frame clones only, minus some. Here the sample spans approximately 150,000 clones, roughly 62% being singletons. The sequence derives from a male donor in good health and CMV-seronegative. The sample consisted of PBMCs.

The CDR3 coding sequence is TGTGCCAGCAGTGTATCGACAGGGGCGCATCAGCCCCAGCATTTT. Its protein is CASSVSTGAHQPQHF. The chain employs TRBV6-1 and TRBJ1-5; 8 bases line up with TRBD1. V was pared by 4 bases and J by 5 bases, with 7 bases of the junction left unmatched. Germline assignment: CDR1 MNHNS and CDR2 SASEGT. The CDR3 is 15 residues long.